This T cell receptor beta chain originates from a study of cytomegalovirus exposure and HLA in healthy donors. The PCR had 60 Vbeta and 13 Jbeta primers. TCRdb keeps only in-frame clones here, not all; method: immunoSEQ multiplex PCR. The sample shows about 140,000 clones, roughly 80% of them seen only once. CDR3 length equals 16 residues. This sequence originates from a man between 18 and 29 years old in good health and CMV-seronegative. This sequence joins TRBV21-1 and TRBJ1-2; the table names TRBD1, a call not compared with the DNA. TRBV21-1 represents a pseudogene. What was sequenced was PBMCs. DNA for the CDR3: TGTGCCAGCAGCAAAGGAGCCAGGGGGCGCGTCTATGGCTACACCTTC. It is translated as CASSKGARGRVYGYTF.